Below, 14 T cell receptor beta chains from the same sample are listed, as sequenced in a study of human T cells and chemical hapten exposure. One entry per CDR3 protein results from TCRdb running MiXCR on the RACE reads. The table has fewer than 300,000 distinct CDR3 sequences, approximately 8.6% seen once. Time point given: pre-sensitization, week 0. Indicated treatment: therapeutic diphenylcyclopropenone sensitization with weekly scalp DPC. Sample: whole blood, taken in connection with sensitization to the hapten diphenylcyclopropenone (DPC). Source of these receptors: a woman aged 40-49 years with alopecia areata. Some clones in this sample may be carry-over from other donors' samples.

The chain links TRBV6-1 to TRBJ1-5; 12 nucleotides line up with TRBD1. J lost 6 bases, V lost 10 bases, and 10 bases had no gene match. Germline V gene sequence: CDR1 MNHNS, CDR2 SASEGT. The CDR3 runs to 15 residues. Written as DNA, the CDR3 is TGTGCCACGAGCAGGGGGACAGGGGGCTTTCAGCCCCAGCATTTT. Amino acid sequence: CATSRGTGGFQPQHF.

Many counts were recorded for this clonotype. The genes are TRBV6-5 and TRBJ2-7; D not resolved. Germline CDR1 reads MNHEY; CDR2 reads SVGAGI. This CDR3 is built from 13 residues. The V and J ends lost 0 bases and 3 bases respectively, with 6 bases between them. CDR3 DNA: TGTGCCAGCAGTTACTCGAGCAGCTACGAGCAGTACTTC. Its protein is CASSYSSSYEQYF.

This clonotype was detected only a few times. The CDR3 nucleotides read TGTGCCAGCAGCCAAGTCCATGGGTCCTACGAGCAGTACTTC. It codes for CASSQVHGSYEQYF. The J gene is TRBJ2-7, the V gene TRBV14, with D unclear. Germline V gene sequence: CDR1 SGHDN, CDR2 FVKESK. The CDR3 is made up of 14 amino acids. Trimming shortened V by 1 base and J by 1 base, and 8 bases separated the two germline ends.

The chain carries TRBV28 and TRBJ2-6; D gene ambiguous. The CDR3 length is 14 residues. Between the trimmed V and J ends, which lost 5 bases and 0 bases, there was a span of 5 bases. Germline V gene lookup returns CDR1 MDHEN and CDR2 SYDVKM. The CDR3 DNA reads TGTGCCAGCAGTAAGAGCTCTGGGGCCAACGTCCTGACTTTC. Amino acid sequence: CASSKSSGANVLTF.

The sample holds a few counts of this clonotype. The chain uses TRBV5-1 and TRBJ2-1; 7 positions match TRBD2. The CDR3 runs 14 residues. Per germline, CDR1 SGHRS and CDR2 YFSETQ. J lost 5 bases, V lost 4 bases, and 6 bases had no gene match. The CDR3 reads CASSHGSGNNEQFF. CDR3 bases: TGCGCCAGCAGCCACGGAAGCGGGAACAATGAGCAGTTCTTC.

There are a few counts of this clonotype. The chain has TRBV6-5 and TRBJ2-2; 11 bases align to TRBD2. The germline V gene encodes CDR1 MNHEY and CDR2 SVGAGI. The CDR3 extends over 17 amino acids. Trimming at V came to 0 bases and at J to 3 bases, leaving 3 bases not matched to a gene. The CDR3 spells CASSYSGTSGYTGELFF. CDR3 coding DNA: TGTGCCAGCAGTTACTCTGGGACTAGCGGATACACCGGGGAGCTGTTTTTT.

In its sample, this clonotype was seen many times. The rearrangement joins TRBV4-2 to TRBJ2-1; 10 bases fit TRBD2. The CDR3 has 17 amino acids. V dropped 1 base and J dropped 2; count of bases not matched to a gene: 5. Looked up from germline, CDR1 is LGHNA and CDR2 is YNFKEQ. This CDR3 reads CASSQGTLAGAYNEQFF. CDR3 DNA sequence: TGTGCCAGCAGCCAAGGGACTCTAGCGGGAGCCTACAATGAGCAGTTCTTC.

This clonotype was found a few times. V gene TRBV12-3 or TRBV12-4 combines with J gene TRBJ1-1; D remains unclear. The length of the CDR3 is 11 residues. V was pared by 3 bases and J by 8 bases, with 7 bases between. CDR3 region: CASSFTREAFF. CDR3 nucleotide sequence: TGTGCCAGCAGTTTCACGAGGGAAGCTTTCTTT.

This clonotype was recorded at least ten times. The chain is built from TRBV5-1 and TRBJ1-6; 8 bases map to TRBD1. With V trimmed by 6 bases and J by 9 bases, 11 bases remained unmatched. The CDR3 runs to 15 residues. Germline CDR1 is SGHRS and CDR2 is YFSETQ. The CDR3 is CASTPGQALGSPLHF. The CDR3 DNA follows: TGCGCCAGCACCCCGGGACAGGCGCTGGGTTCACCCCTCCACTTT.

This clonotype was recorded a few times. This sequence joins TRBV28 and TRBJ1-4; D gene ambiguous. Trimming shortened V by 3 bases and J by 2 bases, and 28 bases separated the two germline ends. Germline V gives CDR1 MDHEN, CDR2 SYDVKM. This CDR3 is 21 amino acids long. In nucleotides, the CDR3 is TGTGCCAGCAGTTTTTTTCCCTCAGGCAGAAAGGACGTGATGACTAATGAAAAACTGTTTTTT. It yields the protein CASSFFPSGRKDVMTNEKLFF.

This clonotype was counted only a few times. V gene TRBV12-3 or TRBV12-4 combines with J gene TRBJ2-1, with 9 bases identical to TRBD2. J lost 6 bases, V lost 0 bases, and 9 bases had no gene match. The CDR3 runs to 17 residues. CDR3 coding DNA: TGTGCCAGCAGTTTAGCGCGAGTCCTAGCGGGACCCAATGAGCAGTTCTTC. This gives the protein CASSLARVLAGPNEQFF.

V is TRBV6-5 and J is TRBJ2-5, with 9 bases fitting TRBD1. The germline V gene has CDR1 MNHEY and CDR2 SVGAGI. With 0 bases clipped from V and 4 bases from J, the junction kept 6 bases outside the gene matches. The CDR3 is 16 residues long. CDR3 residues: CASSYSGQGRGETQYF. The CDR3 DNA is TGTGCCAGCAGTTACTCGGGACAGGGCAGGGGAGAGACCCAGTACTTC.

This clonotype was counted between two and nine times. Here the CDR3 reads CASSPRQEYAEAFF. The CDR3 region has the DNA TGTGCCAGCAGCCCGCGACAGGAGTACGCTGAAGCTTTCTTT. The chain carries TRBV9 and TRBJ1-1; possibly TRBD1 for D (6 bases). V gave up 4 bases and J gave up 6 bases, with 16 bases separating them. The length of the CDR3 is 14 residues. Germline V CDR1 and CDR2: SGDLS, YYNGEE.

This clonotype was seen a few times. The J gene is TRBJ1-5, the V gene TRBV2, with 8 nucleotides matching TRBD1. In germline, CDR1 is SNHLY, CDR2 FYNNEI. CDR3 length: 14 residues. The ends lost 4 bases at V and 6 bases at J; junction bases unmatched: 5. As DNA, the CDR3 is TGTGCCAGCAGTGGGACAGGGTTGAGTCAGCCCCAGCATTTT. It translates to CASSGTGLSQPQHF.